These 6 T cell receptor beta chains were all obtained from the same sample, sequenced in a study of shared clonotypes between healthy human individuals. Clones were sequenced by immunoSEQ multiplex PCR, and TCRdb holds only the in-frame ones, with some missing. The table has under 1,900,000 clones, about 98.5% seen once; the top ten hold roughly 0.36%. Material: naive CD4+ T cells sorted from blood. Subset of the sample: CD45RA+ positively selected. These receptors came from a man between 25 and 39 years old in good health.

The chain recombines TRBV4-2 with TRBJ1-5; D gene uncertain. Deletions cut 1 base from V and 2 bases from J, with 9 bases between. The CDR3 extends over 15 amino acids. The germline V gene encodes CDR1 LGHNA and CDR2 YNFKEQ. The CDR3 sequence is CASSQVSQGNQPQHF. CDR3 nucleotide sequence: TGTGCCAGCAGCCAAGTATCGCAGGGCAATCAGCCCCAGCATTTT.

The chain joins TRBV11-2 to TRBJ2-1; a possible D gene is TRBD2 (5 bases). CDR3 size: 16 residues. Germline loops: CDR1 SGHAT, CDR2 FQNNGV. The V and J ends lost 5 bases and 2 bases respectively, with 16 bases between them. Here the CDR3 DNA reads TGTGCCAGCAGCCTCATGGTGGGTAGCGCCTACAATGAGCAGTTCTTC. Translation: CASSLMVGSAYNEQFF.

The rearrangement joins TRBV19 to TRBJ1-4; D not certain. Trimming pared 3 bases from V and 7 bases from J, leaving 6 bases between. The CDR3 sequence is 12 residues long. CDR1 and CDR2 (germline): LNHDA, SQIVND (reference sequence). The CDR3 DNA is TGTGCCAGTAGTATCTGGGGTGAAAAACTGTTTTTT. This encodes CASSIWGEKLFF.

The chain uses TRBV19 and TRBJ2-6, with 9 bases aligning to TRBD1. This CDR3 spans 18 amino acids. Losses at the gene ends were 6 bases for V and 4 bases for J; bases not matched to a gene: 13. The germline V gene has CDR1 LNHDA and CDR2 SQIVND (reference sequence). The CDR3 DNA reads TGTGCCAGTAGCACCGGGACAGGGCTAGGAAGGGGGGCCAACGTCCTGACTTTC. Translation gives CASSTGTGLGRGANVLTF.

The sample holds one count of this clone. The V and J genes are TRBV7-2 and TRBJ2-6, with D hard to call. The V and J ends lost 5 bases and 2 bases respectively, with 16 bases between them. Looked up from germline, CDR1 is SGHTA and CDR2 is FQGNSA. The CDR3 runs 17 residues. The CDR3 DNA reads TGTGCCAGCAGCCCCCACCCAACCACCACTGGGGCCAACGTCCTGACTTTC. Translating gives CASSPHPTTTGANVLTF. Supplemented by reference TRBV7-2 and TRBJ2-6, the full variable domain reads GAGVSQSPSNKVTEKGKDVELRCDPISGHTALYWYRQSLGQGLEFLIYFQGNSAPDKSGLPSDRFSAERTGGSVSTLTIQRTQQEDSAVYLCASSPHPTTTGANVLTFGAGSRLTVL.

The chain combines TRBV7-2 with TRBJ2-1; D may be TRBD1 or TRBD2 (5 bases each). CDR3 length equals 13 residues. V was clipped by 5 bases and J by 12 bases, with 17 bases between them. The germline V gene encodes CDR1 SGHTA and CDR2 FQGNSA. The CDR3 sequence is CASSGNRDAAQFF. CDR3 nucleotides: TGTGCCAGCAGCGGCAACCGGGACGCGGCGCAGTTCTTC. Combining the CDR3 with reference TRBV7-2 and TRBJ2-1 gives the whole variable domain GAGVSQSPSNKVTEKGKDVELRCDPISGHTALYWYRQSLGQGLEFLIYFQGNSAPDKSGLPSDRFSAERTGGSVSTLTIQRTQQEDSAVYLCASSGNRDAAQFFGPGTRLTVL.